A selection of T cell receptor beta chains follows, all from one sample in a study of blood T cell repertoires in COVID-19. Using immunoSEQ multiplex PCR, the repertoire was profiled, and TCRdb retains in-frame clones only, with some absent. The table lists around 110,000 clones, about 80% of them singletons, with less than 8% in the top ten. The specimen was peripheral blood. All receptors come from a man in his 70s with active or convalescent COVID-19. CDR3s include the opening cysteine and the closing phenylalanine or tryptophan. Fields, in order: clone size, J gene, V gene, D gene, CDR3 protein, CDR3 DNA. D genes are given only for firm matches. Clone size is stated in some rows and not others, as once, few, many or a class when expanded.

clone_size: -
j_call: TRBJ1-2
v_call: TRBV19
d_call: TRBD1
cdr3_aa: CASTLFDRDYGYTF
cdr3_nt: TGTGCCAGCACCCTTTTCGACAGGGACTATGGCTACACCTTC

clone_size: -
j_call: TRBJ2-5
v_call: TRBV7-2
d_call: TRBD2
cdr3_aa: CASSRRAGEETQYF
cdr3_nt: TGTGCCAGCAGCAGGCGAGCGGGAGAAGAGACCCAGTACTTC

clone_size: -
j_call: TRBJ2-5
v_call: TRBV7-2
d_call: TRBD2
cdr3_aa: CASSLAGRAQETQYF
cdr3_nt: TGTGCCAGCAGCCTAGCGGGGCGAGCCCAAGAGACCCAGTACTTC

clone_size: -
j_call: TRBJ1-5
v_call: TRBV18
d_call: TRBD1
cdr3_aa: CASSLGTGSQPQHF
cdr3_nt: TGTGCCAGCTCACTAGGGACAGGGTCTCAGCCCCAGCATTTT

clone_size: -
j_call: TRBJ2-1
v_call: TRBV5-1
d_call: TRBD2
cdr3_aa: CASSLGPGGASYNEQFF
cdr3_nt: TGCGCCAGCAGCCTGGGGCCGGGGGGAGCCTCCTACAATGAGCAGTTCTTC

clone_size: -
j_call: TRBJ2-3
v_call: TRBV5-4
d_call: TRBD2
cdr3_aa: CASRKLAGDITDTQYF
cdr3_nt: TGTGCCAGCAGGAAACTAGCGGGGGATATCACAGATACGCAGTATTTT

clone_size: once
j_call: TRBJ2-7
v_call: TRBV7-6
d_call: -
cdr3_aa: CASSPGQNYEQYF
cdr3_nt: TGTGCCAGCAGTCCAGGGCAGAACTACGAGCAGTACTTC

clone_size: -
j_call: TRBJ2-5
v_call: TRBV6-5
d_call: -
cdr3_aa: CASNRNPNRGETQYF
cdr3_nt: TGTGCCAGCAATCGAAACCCTAACCGGGGGGAGACCCAGTACTTC

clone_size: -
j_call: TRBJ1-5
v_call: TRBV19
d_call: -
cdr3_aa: CASSKSGSQPQHF
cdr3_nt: TGTGCCAGTAGTAAATCAGGGTCCCAGCCCCAGCATTTT

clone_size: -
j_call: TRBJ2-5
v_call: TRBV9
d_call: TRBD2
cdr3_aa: CASQAGGQGETQYF
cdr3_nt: TGTGCCAGCCAAGCGGGGGGGCAGGGAGAGACCCAGTACTTC

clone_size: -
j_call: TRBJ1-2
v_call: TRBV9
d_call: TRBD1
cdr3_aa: CASSAFTGGNYGYTF
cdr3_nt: TGTGCCAGCAGCGCGTTTACAGGGGGGAACTATGGCTACACCTTC

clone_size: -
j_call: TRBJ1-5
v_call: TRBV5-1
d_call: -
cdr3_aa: CASSFGGANQPQHF
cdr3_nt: TGCGCCAGCAGCTTTGGGGGGGCGAATCAGCCCCAGCATTTT

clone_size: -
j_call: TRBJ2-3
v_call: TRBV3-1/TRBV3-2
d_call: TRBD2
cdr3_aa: CASSRAGGLNTQYF
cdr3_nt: TGTGCCAGCAGCCGAGCGGGGGGCTTGAATACGCAGTATTTT

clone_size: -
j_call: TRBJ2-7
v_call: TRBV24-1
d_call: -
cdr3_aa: CATSDRTEGYEQYF
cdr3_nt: TGTGCCACCAGTGACCGCACAGAAGGCTACGAGCAGTACTTC

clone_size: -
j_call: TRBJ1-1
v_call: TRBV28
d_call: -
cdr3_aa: CASNSPQGRSNTEAFF
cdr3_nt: TGTGCCAGCAATTCTCCACAGGGTCGGTCGAACACTGAAGCTTTCTTT

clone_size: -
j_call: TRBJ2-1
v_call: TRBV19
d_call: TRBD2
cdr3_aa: CASSILADSYNEQFF
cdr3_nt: TGTGCCAGTAGTATCCTAGCGGATTCCTACAATGAGCAGTTCTTC

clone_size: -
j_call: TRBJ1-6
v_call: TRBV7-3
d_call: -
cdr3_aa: CASSLIGGSSPLHF
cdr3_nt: TGTGCCAGCAGCTTAATCGGGGGGAGCTCACCCCTCCACTTT

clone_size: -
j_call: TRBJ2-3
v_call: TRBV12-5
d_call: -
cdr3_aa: CASGLVASGSTDTQYF
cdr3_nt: TGTGCTAGTGGTTTGGTAGCAAGCGGGAGCACAGATACGCAGTATTTT

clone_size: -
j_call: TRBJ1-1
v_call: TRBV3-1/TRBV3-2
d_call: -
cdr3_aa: CASSQSGANTEAFF
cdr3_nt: TGTGCCAGCAGCCAAAGTGGGGCAAACACTGAAGCTTTCTTT

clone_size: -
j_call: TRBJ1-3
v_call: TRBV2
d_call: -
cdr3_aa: CASKVTRLSAGNTIYF
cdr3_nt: TGTGCCAGCAAAGTGACCCGACTCAGCGCCGGAAACACCATATATTTT

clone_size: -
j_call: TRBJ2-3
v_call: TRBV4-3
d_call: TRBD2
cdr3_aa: CASSQGLGSGGEDTQYF
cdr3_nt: TGCGCCAGCAGCCAAGGATTAGGGTCGGGGGGAGAAGATACGCAGTATTTT

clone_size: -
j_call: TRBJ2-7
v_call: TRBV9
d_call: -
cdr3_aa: CASSVAGEQGYEQYF
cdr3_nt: TGTGCCAGCAGCGTAGCCGGAGAACAGGGCTACGAGCAGTACTTC

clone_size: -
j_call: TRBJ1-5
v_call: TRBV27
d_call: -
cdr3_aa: CASSKGDYNQPQHF
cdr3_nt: TGTGCCAGCAGTAAAGGGGATTACAATCAGCCCCAGCATTTT

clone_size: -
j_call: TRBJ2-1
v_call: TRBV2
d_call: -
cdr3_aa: CASHLGSLRSNEQFF
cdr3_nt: TGTGCCAGCCACCTAGGGAGTCTGCGAAGCAATGAGCAGTTCTTC

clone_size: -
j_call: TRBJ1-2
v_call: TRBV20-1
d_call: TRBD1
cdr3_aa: CSAGDRVGYTF
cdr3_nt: TGCAGTGCCGGGGACAGGGTTGGCTACACCTTC

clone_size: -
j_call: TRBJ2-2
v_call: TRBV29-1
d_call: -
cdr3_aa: CSVEGQGRAGELFF
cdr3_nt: TGCAGCGTTGAGGGGCAGGGGAGGGCCGGGGAGCTGTTTTTT

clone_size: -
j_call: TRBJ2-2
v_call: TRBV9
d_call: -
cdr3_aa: CASSVDGRMVTGELFF
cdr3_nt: TGTGCCAGCAGCGTCGACGGCAGGATGGTTACCGGGGAGCTGTTTTTT

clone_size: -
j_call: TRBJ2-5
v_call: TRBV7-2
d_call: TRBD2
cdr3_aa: CASSTGLAGPQETQYF
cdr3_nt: TGTGCCAGCAGCACCGGACTAGCGGGGCCTCAAGAGACCCAGTACTTC

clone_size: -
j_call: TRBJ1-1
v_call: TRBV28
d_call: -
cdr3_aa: CASSLSGGEAFF
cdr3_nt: TGTGCCAGCAGTTTATCTGGCGGTGAAGCTTTCTTT

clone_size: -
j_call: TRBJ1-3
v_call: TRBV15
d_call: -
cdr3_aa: CATRGGPSFSGNTIYF
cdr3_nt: TGTGCCACCAGAGGGGGACCGTCCTTCTCTGGAAACACCATATATTTT